A selection of T cell receptor beta chains follows, all from one sample in a study of T-cell memory formation after mild COVID-19. Each CDR3 protein is one row after TCRdb ran MiXCR on the 5' RACE reads. The sample contains about 560,000 distinct CDR3 sequences, 17% of which appear only once. The specimen was PBMCs or a T cell subset sorted from them (not recorded which). The receptor set was obtained from an adult woman who had mild COVID-19 (a few samples of this study predate the infection). Cell type and time point are not known. Both conserved end residues are trimmed from each CDR3. The order of the fields is J gene, V gene, CDR3 protein.

>TRBJ2-5|TRBV7-9
ASSLISAGGQETQY
>TRBJ1-4|TRBV20-1
SARETGAEKLF
>TRBJ2-1|TRBV5-1
ASQTGGISEQF
>TRBJ1-6|TRBV12-3/TRBV12-4
ASSTGQANSPLH
>TRBJ1-2|TRBV9
ASGEALVGGYT
>TRBJ1-6|TRBV5-1
ASSSAGRWINSPLH
>TRBJ2-3|TRBV24-1
ATSDSHRGQTDTQY
>TRBJ2-3|TRBV20-1
SAPGTRGRVADTQY
>TRBJ2-3|TRBV9
ASSVEVTSASTDTQY
>TRBJ2-2|TRBV20-1
SARPREWRGTRTGELF